These T cell receptor beta chains were read from a single sample in a study of T cell changes during pregnancy in multiple sclerosis. TCRdb's table, derived via immunoSEQ multiplex PCR, lists solely in-frame clones and lacks some. The data contain 30,000 or so clones, around 88% of them singletons. The specimen comprised CD4+ T cells from peripheral blood mononuclear cells, sampled in the first trimester of pregnancy. Receptors were obtained from a female donor in good health, enrolled as a control in a pregnancy study. CDR3s leave out the opening cysteine and the closing phenylalanine or tryptophan. A D gene is named only where the DNA matches it firmly. Not all rows give a size; the values are once, few, many and, for expanded clones, a class.

clone_size | j_call | d_call | v_call | cdr3_aa
few | TRBJ1-1 | TRBD1 | TRBV6-6 | ASSRGGANTEAF
once | TRBJ2-2 | TRBD1 | TRBV5-1 | ASSETGQGNTGELF
once | TRBJ1-2 | - | TRBV19 | ASSIRSQVYGYT
- | TRBJ2-7 | TRBD1 | TRBV5-6 | ASSFGTGWYYEQY
- | TRBJ1-1 | - | TRBV2 | ASNQKNTEAF
once | TRBJ2-1 | - | TRBV19 | ASSIGGVLDEQF
few | TRBJ1-1 | - | TRBV4-2 | ASSPREGLNTEAF
- | TRBJ2-7 | - | TRBV2 | ASRGDSYEQY
- | TRBJ2-7 | - | TRBV7-9 | ASSLVRGPNSYEQY
- | TRBJ2-2 | TRBD1 | TRBV5-4 | ASSQTGGSAGELF
- | TRBJ2-2 | TRBD1 | TRBV27 | ASRQYGTGIPGELF
- | TRBJ1-2 | TRBD1 | TRBV9 | ASSVGHRGDYGYT
once | TRBJ1-2 | - | TRBV4-1 | ASSQGLPGKIRGYT
- | TRBJ2-5 | TRBD1 | TRBV5-8 | ASSLRTGKTQY
- | TRBJ2-7 | TRBD1 | TRBV23-1 | ASSHDRGYYEQY
- | TRBJ2-5 | TRBD2 | TRBV9 | ASSVGGSGGIRQETQY
once | TRBJ1-2 | - | TRBV6-5 | ASGQGLEYGYT
- | TRBJ2-5 | TRBD2 | TRBV29-1 | SVGRGQETQY
few | TRBJ2-2 | TRBD1 | TRBV5-1 | ASSLEPDRTTGELF
once | TRBJ1-1 | TRBD1 | TRBV27 | ASIPDRDNTEAF
once | TRBJ2-7 | - | TRBV5-1 | ASSLVGGTYEQY
once | TRBJ2-5 | - | TRBV7-7 | ASSSLPLSRETQY
- | TRBJ1-5 | TRBD1 | TRBV18 | ASSPPMTGGNQPQH
- | TRBJ1-4 | - | TRBV2 | ASSERMQRNEKLF
- | TRBJ2-1 | TRBD2 | TRBV14 | ASSERVGGGSEQF
- | TRBJ2-3 | TRBD2 | TRBV7-2 | ASSRGLAGEVDTQY
- | TRBJ1-1 | TRBD1 | TRBV5-1 | ASSLAVDRAAF
- | TRBJ2-3 | - | TRBV19 | ASSKVQGGATDTQY
once | TRBJ2-7 | TRBD2 | TRBV11-2 | ASSPITRRLAGPSYEQY
- | TRBJ1-1 | - | TRBV11-2 | ASSLDPTANTEAF
- | TRBJ2-1 | TRBD2 | TRBV5-8 | ASYKERGSYNEQF
- | TRBJ1-1 | - | TRBV5-6 | ASSYGTEMNTEAF
- | TRBJ1-6 | - | TRBV9 | ASSPNSNNSPLH
- | TRBJ1-1 | TRBD1 | TRBV5-1 | ASSTGDRAEAF
- | TRBJ1-1 | - | TRBV12-5 | ASGLGNLRTEAF
- | TRBJ1-2 | TRBD1 | TRBV19 | ASSMQDRGFGGYT
- | TRBJ2-5 | TRBD1 | TRBV7-3 | ASSRDRGETQY
- | TRBJ2-2 | - | TRBV7-3 | ASSPDGFGRELF
- | TRBJ2-1 | TRBD2 | TRBV9 | ASSVGSSGGASSQF